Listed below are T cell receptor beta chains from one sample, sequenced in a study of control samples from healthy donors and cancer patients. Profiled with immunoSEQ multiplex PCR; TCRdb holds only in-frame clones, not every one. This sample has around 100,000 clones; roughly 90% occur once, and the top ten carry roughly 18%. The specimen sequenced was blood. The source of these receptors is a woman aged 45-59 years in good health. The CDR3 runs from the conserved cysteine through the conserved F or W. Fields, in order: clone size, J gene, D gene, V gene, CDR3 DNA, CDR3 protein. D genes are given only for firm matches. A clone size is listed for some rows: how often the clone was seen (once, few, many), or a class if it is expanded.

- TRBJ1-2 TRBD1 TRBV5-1 TGCGCCAGCAGCCAAGGACAGGGGAACTATGGCTACACCTTC CASSQGQGNYGYTF
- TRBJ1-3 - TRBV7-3 TGTGCCAGCAGCAGAGGGACGGAGAGAGGCGGCACCATATATTTT CASSRGTERGGTIYF
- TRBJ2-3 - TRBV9 TGTGCCAGCAGCGTAGTTAGCGGCACAGATACGCAGTATTTT CASSVVSGTDTQYF
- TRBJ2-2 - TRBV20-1 TGCAGTGCTAGTGCATTGGGGGCGGGGGCGGACACCGGGGAGCTGTTTTTT CSASALGAGADTGELFF
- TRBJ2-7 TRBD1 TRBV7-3 TGTGCCAGCAGCCAAGGACCGGGACAGAACTACGAGCAGTACTTC CASSQGPGQNYEQYF
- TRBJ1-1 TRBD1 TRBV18 TGTGCCAGCTCACAGGGGACAGGGCTGAACACTGAAGCTTTCTTT CASSQGTGLNTEAFF
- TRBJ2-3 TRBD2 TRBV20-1 TGCAGTGCTAGTCTAGCGGGGGGGCCTCTAGATACGCAGTATTTT CSASLAGGPLDTQYF
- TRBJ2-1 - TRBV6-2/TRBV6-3 TGTGCCAGCAGTTACGACTTCATAGGCTCCTACAATGAGCAGTTCTTC CASSYDFIGSYNEQFF
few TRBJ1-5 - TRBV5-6 TGTGCCAGCAGCCGAGGGGGCAATCAGCCCCAGCATTTT CASSRGGNQPQHF
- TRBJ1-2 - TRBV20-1 TGCAGTGCTAGCCACAACTATGGCTACACCTTC CSASHNYGYTF
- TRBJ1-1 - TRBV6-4 TGTGCCAGCAGATATGCTAAGGACGGGAACACTGAAGCTTTCTTT CASRYAKDGNTEAFF
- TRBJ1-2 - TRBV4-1 TGCGCCAGCAGCCAAGATGTAGGGGGTCGTGGCTACACCTTC CASSQDVGGRGYTF
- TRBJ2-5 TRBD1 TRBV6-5 TGTGCCAGCACGCAGGGGGCTTCTAAAGAGACCCAGTACTTC CASTQGASKETQYF
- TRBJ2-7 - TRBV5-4 TGTGCCAGCAGCTTGGGCCTTAAGAACGAGCAGTACTTC CASSLGLKNEQYF
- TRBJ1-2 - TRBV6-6 TGTGCCAGCAGTTACAAAGTCCCAGGGGGCTACACCTTC CASSYKVPGGYTF
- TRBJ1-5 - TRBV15 TGTGCCACCAGGACCGCCCAGTCCAAGCCCCAGCATTTT CATRTAQSKPQHF
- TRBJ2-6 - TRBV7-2 TGTGCCAGCAGCGACCGGGGGACCTCTGGGGCCAACGTCCTGACTTTC CASSDRGTSGANVLTF
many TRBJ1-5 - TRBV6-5 TGTGCCAGCAGTTCTACGGGGGGTTCGGGCAATCAGCCCCAGCATTTT CASSSTGGSGNQPQHF
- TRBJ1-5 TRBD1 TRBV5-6 TGTGCCAGCAGCTTGGGGGACAGGGATTATCAGCCCCAGCATTTT CASSLGDRDYQPQHF
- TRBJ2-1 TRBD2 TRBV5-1 TGCGCCAGCAGCTTGGTGGCCGGGGGGGAGTACAATGAGCAGTTCTTC CASSLVAGGEYNEQFF
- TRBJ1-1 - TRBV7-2 TGTGCCAGCAGCACCCCCCCGCAGAACACTGAAGCTTTCTTT CASSTPPQNTEAFF
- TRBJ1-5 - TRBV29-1 TGCAGCGTTCAAGCCGGAGGGGGTAGCAATCAGCCCCAGCATTTT CSVQAGGGSNQPQHF
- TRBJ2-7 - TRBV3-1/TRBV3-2 TGTGCCAGCAGCCAAAGGGCGTCAAATTACGAGCAGTACTTC CASSQRASNYEQYF
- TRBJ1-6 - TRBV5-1 TGCGCCAGCAGCCCGGGGCTCCATAATTCACCCCTCCACTTT CASSPGLHNSPLHF
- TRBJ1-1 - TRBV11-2 TGTGCCAGCAGCTTAGGCAGGAACACTGAAGCTTTCTTT CASSLGRNTEAFF
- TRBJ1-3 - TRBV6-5 TGTGCCAGCCGGTTGGGACGGTTGGGAAACACCATATATTTT CASRLGRLGNTIYF
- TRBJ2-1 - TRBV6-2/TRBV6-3 TGTGCCAGCAGTCTTCTGGCGGACCTTAATGAGCAGTTCTTC CASSLLADLNEQFF
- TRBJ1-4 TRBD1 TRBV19 TGTGCCAGTAGTGAGCGGTTGGACAGGGCCGAAAAACTGTTTTTT CASSERLDRAEKLFF
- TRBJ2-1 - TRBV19 TGTGCCAGTAGTATAGGAATGGGTTTCGATGAGCAGTTCTTC CASSIGMGFDEQFF
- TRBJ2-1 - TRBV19 TGTGCCAGTAGTATAGATCCCCGGGGTAGCTGGGAGCAGTTCTTC CASSIDPRGSWEQFF
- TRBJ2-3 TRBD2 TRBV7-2 TGTGCCAGCAGCTTAGCGCGAGCGGGAGGGGCACATACGCAGTATTTT CASSLARAGGAHTQYF
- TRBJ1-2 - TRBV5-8 TGTGCCAGCAGCTTGTATAAGAACTATGGCTACACCTTC CASSLYKNYGYTF
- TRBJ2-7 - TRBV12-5 TGTGCTAGTGGTTTGGCTCAGTTTGGGGGGGCAGCCTACGAGCAGTACTTC CASGLAQFGGAAYEQYF
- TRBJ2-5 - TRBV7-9 TGTGCCAGCAGCTCCTCCCGGGGAGGAATCCAAGAGACCCAGTACTTC CASSSSRGGIQETQYF
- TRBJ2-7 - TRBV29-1 TGCAGCGTTGTACGACAGACCGAGCAGTACTTC CSVVRQTEQYF
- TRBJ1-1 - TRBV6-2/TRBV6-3 TGTGCCAGCAGTTACGAATTATACATGAACACTGAAGCTTTCTTT CASSYELYMNTEAFF
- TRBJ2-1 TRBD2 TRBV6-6 TGTGCCAGCAGTTACCCTGAGGGAGGGGTCGACAATGAGCAGTTCTTC CASSYPEGGVDNEQFF
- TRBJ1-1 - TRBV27 TGTGCCAGCAGTTTATCCGGTAGTCAATTTGAAGCTTTCTTT CASSLSGSQFEAFF
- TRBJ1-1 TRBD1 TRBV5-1 TGCGCCAGCAGCGGGTCCCTGGGACAGGGGAAGAACACTGAAGCTTTCTTT CASSGSLGQGKNTEAFF
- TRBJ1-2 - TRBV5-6 TGTGCCAGCAGCTGGGACGCCGACCCGGTGCCTAAGGAGGGCTACACCTTC CASSWDADPVPKEGYTF
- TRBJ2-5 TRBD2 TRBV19 TGTGCCAGTAGTACGACTAGCGGGAGGGCTAAGACCCAGTACTTC CASSTTSGRAKTQYF